The 10 T cell receptor beta chains below all came from one sample that was sequenced in a study of cytomegalovirus exposure and HLA in healthy donors. PCR used 60 Vbeta primers and 13 Jbeta primers. Clones were sequenced by immunoSEQ multiplex PCR, and TCRdb holds only the in-frame ones, with some missing. The table shows approximately 260,000 clones, with almost 85% occurring only once. Sequencing was performed on PBMCs. The receptors originated from a woman in her 40s in good health and CMV-seropositive.

The chain joins TRBV14 to TRBJ2-5, with a tentative D call TRBD1 (5 bases). There are 14 residues in the CDR3. The V and J ends lost 6 bases and 2 bases respectively, with 13 bases between them. The germline V gene encodes CDR1 SGHDN and CDR2 FVKESK. The CDR3 spells CASSNRNRQETQYF. CDR3 bases: TGTGCCAGCAGTAATAGGAACAGGCAAGAGACCCAGTACTTC.

This chain links TRBV2 with TRBJ2-1; D might be TRBD2 (6 bases). The CDR3 is 16 amino acids. Trimming shortened V by 7 bases and J by 7 bases, and 23 bases separated the two germline ends. Germline V lookup: CDR1 SNHLY, CDR2 FYNNEI. CDR3 nucleotide sequence: TGTGCCAGCACCGACCCGGGGGACCCTACAAGGAATGAGCAGTTCTTC. The encoded protein is CASTDPGDPTRNEQFF.

The chain combines TRBV7-9 with TRBJ1-2; 7 bases are a match to TRBD1. Germline-derived CDR1 and CDR2 are SEHNR and FQNEAQ (reference sequence). The CDR3 has 15 amino acids. With 8 bases clipped from V and 7 bases from J, the junction kept 16 bases outside the gene matches. CDR3 nucleotide sequence: TGTGCCAGCGTTCCCGGGACAGACTTCACCCTTGGCTACACCTTC. This sequence encodes CASVPGTDFTLGYTF.

The chain links TRBV9 to TRBJ2-5; 7 bases match TRBD2. The CDR3 extends over 15 amino acids. J gave up 5 bases and V 2 bases, and 9 bases lay outside the gene matches. Germline CDR1 and CDR2: SGDLS and YYNGEE. The CDR3 loop reads CASSVSAGEGETQYF. CDR3 nucleotide sequence: TGTGCCAGCAGCGTTTCGGCGGGAGAGGGGGAGACCCAGTACTTC. Drawing the rest from reference TRBV9 and TRBJ2-5, the complete variable domain is DSGVTQTPKHLITATGQRVTLRCSPRSGDLSVYWYQQSLDQGLQFLIQYYNGEERAKGNILERFSAQQFPDLHSELNLSSLELGDSALYFCASSVSAGEGETQYFGPGTRLLVL.

The chain has TRBV13 and TRBJ2-6; 8 bases match TRBD1. Losses at the gene ends were 3 bases for V and 0 bases for J; bases not matched to a gene: 7. The CDR3 consists of 18 residues. Germline V gene sequence: CDR1 PRHDT, CDR2 FYEKMQ (reference sequence). The DNA of the CDR3 is TGTGCCAGCAGCTTCCGACAGGGGAAAACCTCTGGGGCCAACGTCCTGACTTTC. It codes for CASSFRQGKTSGANVLTF.

The chain couples TRBV9 to TRBJ1-1, with D possibly being TRBD1 (5 bases). The CDR3 extends over 15 amino acids. V was pared by 0 bases and J by 6 bases, with 15 bases between. In germline, CDR1 is SGDLS, CDR2 YYNGEE. CDR3 DNA sequence: TGTGCCAGCAGCGTAGTCGGGGGGATTGTGTCTGAAGCTTTCTTT. Translation gives CASSVVGGIVSEAFF.

The chain's CDR3 is CASSPPSSAYEQYF. CDR3 sequence (DNA): TGTGCCAGCTCACCACCGTCTAGTGCTTACGAGCAGTACTTC. The chain uses TRBV18 and TRBJ2-7; D unclear. Germline V gives CDR1 KGHSH, CDR2 LQKENI. Trimming pared 0 bases from V and 4 bases from J, leaving 10 bases between. The CDR3 runs 14 residues. The full variable domain, with the rest looked up from reference TRBV18 and TRBJ2-7, is NAGVMQNPRHLVRRRGQEARLRCSPMKGHSHVYWYRQLPEEGLKFMVYLQKENIIDESGMPKERFSAEFPKEGPSILRIQQVVRGDSAAYFCASSPPSSAYEQYFGPGTRLTVT.

The V call is TRBV30, the J call TRBJ2-2; TRBD1 agrees at 11 bases. Looked up from germline, CDR1 is GTSNPN and CDR2 is SVGIG (reference sequence). This CDR3 is built from 17 residues. With 1 base clipped from V and 3 bases from J, the junction kept 7 bases outside the gene matches. The CDR3 protein is CAWSAGQGAVDTGELFF. In nucleotides, the CDR3 is TGTGCCTGGAGTGCTGGACAGGGGGCGGTGGACACCGGGGAGCTGTTTTTT. Using reference TRBV30 and TRBJ2-2 for the parts outside the CDR3, the full variable domain is SQTIHQWPATLVQPVGSPLSLECTVEGTSNPNLYWYRQAAGRGLQLLFYSVGIGQISSEVPQNLSASRPQDRQFILSSKKLLLSDSGFYLCAWSAGQGAVDTGELFFGEGSRLTVL.

The rearrangement joins TRBV27 to TRBJ1-2, with 9 bases identical to TRBD1. Germline lookup yields CDR1 MNHEY and CDR2 SMNVEV (reference sequence). The CDR3 consists of 15 residues. Losses at the gene ends were 4 bases for V and 11 bases for J; bases not matched to a gene: 14. The CDR3 DNA follows: TGTGCCAGCAGTTGGGACATTACAGGGACAGGGCGGTACACCTTC. It encodes CASSWDITGTGRYTF.

For the CDR3, the DNA is TGTGCCAGCAGTCCTAGCGGAAAACTATACGAGCAGTACTTC. This translates into CASSPSGKLYEQYF. V and J are TRBV25-1 and TRBJ2-7; 7 nucleotides agree with TRBD2. CDR3 length: 14 amino acids. Germline CDR1 and CDR2: MGHDK and SYGVNS. V shed 5 bases and J 4 bases; nucleotides not matched to a gene: 8.